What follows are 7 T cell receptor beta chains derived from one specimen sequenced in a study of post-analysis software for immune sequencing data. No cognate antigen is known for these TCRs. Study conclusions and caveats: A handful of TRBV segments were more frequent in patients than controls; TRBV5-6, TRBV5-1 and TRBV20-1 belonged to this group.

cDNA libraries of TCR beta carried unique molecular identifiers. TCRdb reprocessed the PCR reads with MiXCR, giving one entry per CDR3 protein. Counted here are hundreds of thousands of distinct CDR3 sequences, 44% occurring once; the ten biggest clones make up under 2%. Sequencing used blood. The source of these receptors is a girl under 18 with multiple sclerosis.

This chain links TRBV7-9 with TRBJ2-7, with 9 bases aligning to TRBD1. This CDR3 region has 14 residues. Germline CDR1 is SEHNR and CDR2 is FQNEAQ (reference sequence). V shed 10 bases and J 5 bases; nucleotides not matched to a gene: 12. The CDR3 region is CATGHGDRANEQYF. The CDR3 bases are TGTGCCACCGGGCACGGGGACAGGGCGAACGAGCAGTACTTC.

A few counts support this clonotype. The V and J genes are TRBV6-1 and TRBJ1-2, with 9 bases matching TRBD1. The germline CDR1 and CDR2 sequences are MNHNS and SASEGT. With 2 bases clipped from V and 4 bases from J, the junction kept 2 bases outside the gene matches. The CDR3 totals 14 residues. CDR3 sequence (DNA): TGTGCCAGCAGTGAAACAGGGGGCGGCTATGGCTACACCTTC. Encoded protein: CASSETGGGYGYTF.

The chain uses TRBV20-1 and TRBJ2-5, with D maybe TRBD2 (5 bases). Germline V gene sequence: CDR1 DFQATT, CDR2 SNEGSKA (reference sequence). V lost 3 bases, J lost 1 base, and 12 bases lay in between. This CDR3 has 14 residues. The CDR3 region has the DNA TGCAGTGCTAGTCCCGGAGGTAGCCAAGAGACCCAGTACTTC. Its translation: CSASPGGSQETQYF.

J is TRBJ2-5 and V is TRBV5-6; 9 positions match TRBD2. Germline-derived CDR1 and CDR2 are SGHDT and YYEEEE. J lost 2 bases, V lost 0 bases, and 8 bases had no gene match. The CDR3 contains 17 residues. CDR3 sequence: CASSLEGASGIQETQYF. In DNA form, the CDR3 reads TGTGCCAGCAGCTTGGAGGGGGCTAGCGGGATACAAGAGACCCAGTACTTC.

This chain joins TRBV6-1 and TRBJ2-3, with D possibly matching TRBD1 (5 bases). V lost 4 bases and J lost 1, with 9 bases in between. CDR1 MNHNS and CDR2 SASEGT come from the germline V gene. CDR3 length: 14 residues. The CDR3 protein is CASSVRGRTDTQYF. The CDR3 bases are TGTGCCAGCAGTGTTAGGGGCCGCACAGATACGCAGTATTTT.

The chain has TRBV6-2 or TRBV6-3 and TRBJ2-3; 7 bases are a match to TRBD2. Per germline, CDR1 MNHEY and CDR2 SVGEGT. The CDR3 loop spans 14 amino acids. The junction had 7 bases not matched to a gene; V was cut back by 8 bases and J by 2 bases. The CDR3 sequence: CASLRAGVTDTQYF. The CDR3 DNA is TGTGCCAGCTTAAGGGCGGGAGTCACAGATACGCAGTATTTT.

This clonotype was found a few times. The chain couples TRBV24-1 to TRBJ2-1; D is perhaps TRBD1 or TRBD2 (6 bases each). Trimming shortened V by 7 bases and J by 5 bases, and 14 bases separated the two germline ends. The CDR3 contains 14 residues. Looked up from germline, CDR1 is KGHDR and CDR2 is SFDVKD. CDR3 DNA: TGTGCCACCAGGTCGGAGGGGGAGCACAATGAGCAGTTCTTC. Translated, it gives CATRSEGEHNEQFF.